Listed here is a single T cell receptor beta chain. No antigen is known for it. CDR1 DFQATT and CDR2 SNEGSKA come from the germline V gene (reference sequence). V shed 6 bases and J 6 bases; nucleotides not matched to a gene: 7. The CDR3 runs 14 residues. The sample belongs to a study of CD8 T cells in ankylosing spondylitis. Overall study findings and caveats: There was a TCR beta motif, made of several highly homologous variants, that appeared characteristic of ankylosing spondylitis blood.

Molecular-barcoded quantitative 5'-RACE produced these TCR beta libraries. MiXCR, run by TCRdb on the 5' RACE reads, gives a single entry per CDR3 protein. The data hold around 770,000 distinct CDR3 sequences, with 15% to 20% observed a single time. V gene TRBV20-1 combines with J gene TRBJ1-5; 11 positions agree with TRBD1. The clonotype originates from a male donor with ankylosing spondylitis. Material for sequencing was blood, either unsorted or a sorted T cell fraction (not recorded which). The CDR3 sequence: CSAAGQGEVQPQHF. CDR3 coding DNA: TGCAGTGCGGCGGGACAGGGGGAAGTTCAGCCCCAGCATTTT.